This entry describes one T cell receptor beta chain. The antigen remains undetermined. The V gene lost 6 bases and the J gene lost 4 bases, with 9 bases spanning the gap. The germline gives CDR1 MNHEY, CDR2 SMNVEV (reference sequence). This CDR3 region has 12 residues. This sample stems from a study of cytomegalovirus exposure and HLA in healthy donors. Study overall: When 398 donors were genotyped, roughly 82% of them were found to fall in the Caucasian-associated ancestry cluster.

Whole-study results and caveats: When presence/absence was analysed, sequencing depth was taken to be roughly uniform across donors. Accurate predictions that matched the HLA-A and HLA-B alleles of most subjects were reportedly made from TCR beta sequences.

In the PCR, 60 Vbeta and 13 Jbeta primers were used. The method was immunoSEQ multiplex PCR; TCRdb's version includes in-frame clones alone and lacks a portion of them. The sample consists of some 130,000 clones, around 77% of them appearing once. Sequenced input: PBMCs. J is TRBJ1-2 and V is TRBV27; no reliable D call. The receptor was derived from a male donor in good health and CMV-seropositive. The CDR3 spells CASRTVPYGYTF. The CDR3 DNA follows: TGTGCCAGCAGAACAGTTCCCTATGGCTACACCTTC.